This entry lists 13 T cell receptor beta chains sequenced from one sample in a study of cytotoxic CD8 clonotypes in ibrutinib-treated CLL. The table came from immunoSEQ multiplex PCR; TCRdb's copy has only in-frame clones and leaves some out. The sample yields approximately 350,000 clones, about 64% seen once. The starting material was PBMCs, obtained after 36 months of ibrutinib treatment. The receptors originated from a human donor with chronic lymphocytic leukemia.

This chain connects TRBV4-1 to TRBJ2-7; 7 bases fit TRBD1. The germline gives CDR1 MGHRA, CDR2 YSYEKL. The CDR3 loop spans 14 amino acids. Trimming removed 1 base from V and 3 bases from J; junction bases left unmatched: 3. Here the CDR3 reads CASSQVGTVYEQYF. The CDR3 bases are TGCGCCAGCAGCCAAGTCGGGACAGTCTACGAGCAGTACTTC.

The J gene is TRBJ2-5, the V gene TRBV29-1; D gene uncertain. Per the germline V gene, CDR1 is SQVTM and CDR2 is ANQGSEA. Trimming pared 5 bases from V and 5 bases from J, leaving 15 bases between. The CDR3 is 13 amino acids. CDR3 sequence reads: CSVSTGSPETQYF. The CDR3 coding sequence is TGCAGCGTTTCGACTGGATCTCCGGAGACCCAGTACTTC.

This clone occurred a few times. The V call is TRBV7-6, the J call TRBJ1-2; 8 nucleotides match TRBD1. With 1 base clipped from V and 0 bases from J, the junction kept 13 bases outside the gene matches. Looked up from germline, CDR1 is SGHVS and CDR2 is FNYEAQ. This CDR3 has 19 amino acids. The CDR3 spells CASSLGGRGRFPPNYGYTF. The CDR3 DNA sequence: TGTGCCAGCAGCTTAGGTGGCAGGGGGCGCTTCCCCCCTAACTATGGCTACACCTTC. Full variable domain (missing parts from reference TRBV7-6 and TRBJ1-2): GAGVSQSPRYKVTKRGQDVALRCDPISGHVSLYWYRQALGQGPEFLTYFNYEAQQDKSGLPNDRFSAERPEGSISTLTIQRTEQRDSAMYRCASSLGGRGRFPPNYGYTFGSGTRLTVV.

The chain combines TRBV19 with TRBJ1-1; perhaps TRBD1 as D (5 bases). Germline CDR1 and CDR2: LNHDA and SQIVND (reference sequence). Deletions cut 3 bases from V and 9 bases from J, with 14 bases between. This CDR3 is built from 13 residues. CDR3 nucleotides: TGTGCCAGTAGTATCCTCAAGGACACCCAAGCTTTCTTT. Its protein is CASSILKDTQAFF.

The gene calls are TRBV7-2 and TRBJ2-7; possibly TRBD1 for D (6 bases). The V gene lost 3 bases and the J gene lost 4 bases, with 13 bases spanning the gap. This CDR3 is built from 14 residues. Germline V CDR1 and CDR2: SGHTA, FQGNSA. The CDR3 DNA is TGTGCCAGCAGCTTCCTAGGACAGCTATACGAGCAGTACTTC. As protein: CASSFLGQLYEQYF.

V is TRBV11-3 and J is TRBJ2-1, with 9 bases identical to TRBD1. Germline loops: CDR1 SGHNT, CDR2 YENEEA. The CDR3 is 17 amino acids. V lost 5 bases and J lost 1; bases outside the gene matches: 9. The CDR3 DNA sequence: TGTGCCAGCAGCGATGAACCGGGACAGGGTTCCTACAATGAGCAGTTCTTC. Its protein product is CASSDEPGQGSYNEQFF.

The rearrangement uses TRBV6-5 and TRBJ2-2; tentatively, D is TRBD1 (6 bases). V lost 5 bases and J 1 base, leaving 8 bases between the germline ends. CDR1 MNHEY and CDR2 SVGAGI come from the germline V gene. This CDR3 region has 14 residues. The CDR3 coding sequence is TGTGCCAGCAGTGGGGGACAGAACACCGGGGAGCTGTTTTTT. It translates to CASSGGQNTGELFF.

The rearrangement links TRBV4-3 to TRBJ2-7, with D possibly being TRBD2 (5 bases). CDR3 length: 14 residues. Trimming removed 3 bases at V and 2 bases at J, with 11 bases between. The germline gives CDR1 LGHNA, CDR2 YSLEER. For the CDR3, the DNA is TGCGCCAGCAGCCACGGTCGGGGTCCCTACGAGCAGTACTTC. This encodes CASSHGRGPYEQYF.

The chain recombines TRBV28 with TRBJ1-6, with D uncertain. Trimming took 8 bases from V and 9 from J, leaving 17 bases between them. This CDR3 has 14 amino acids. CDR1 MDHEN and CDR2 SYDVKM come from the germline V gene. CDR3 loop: CASAHGTRGSPLHF. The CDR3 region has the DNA TGTGCCAGCGCCCACGGAACCCGTGGTTCACCCCTCCACTTT.

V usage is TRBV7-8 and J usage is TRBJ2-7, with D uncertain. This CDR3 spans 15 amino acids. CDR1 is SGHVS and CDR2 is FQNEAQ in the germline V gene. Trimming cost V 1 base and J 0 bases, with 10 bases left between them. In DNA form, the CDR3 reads TGTGCCAGCAGCTTAGTGCCGGTGGCCTCCTACGAGCAGTACTTC. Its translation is CASSLVPVASYEQYF. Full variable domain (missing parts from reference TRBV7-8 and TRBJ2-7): GAGVSQSPRYKVAKRGQDVALRCDPISGHVSLFWYQQALGQGPEFLTYFQNEAQLDKSGLPSDRFFAERPEGSVSTLKIQRTQQEDSAVYLCASSLVPVASYEQYFGPGTRLTVT.

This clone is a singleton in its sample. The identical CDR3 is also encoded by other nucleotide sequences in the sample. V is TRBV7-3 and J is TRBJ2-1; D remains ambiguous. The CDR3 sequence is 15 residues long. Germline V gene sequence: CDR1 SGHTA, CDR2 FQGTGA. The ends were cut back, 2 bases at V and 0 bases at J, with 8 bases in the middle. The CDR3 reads CASSLGLSSYNEQFF. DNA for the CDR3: TGTGCCAGCAGCTTAGGATTAAGCTCCTACAATGAGCAGTTCTTC.

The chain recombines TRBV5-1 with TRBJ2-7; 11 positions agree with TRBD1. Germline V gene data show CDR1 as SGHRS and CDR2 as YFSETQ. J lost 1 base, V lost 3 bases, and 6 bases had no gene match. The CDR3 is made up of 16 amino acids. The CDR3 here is CASSSYRDRGSYEQYF. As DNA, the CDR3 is TGCGCCAGCAGCTCGTACCGGGACAGGGGGTCCTACGAGCAGTACTTC. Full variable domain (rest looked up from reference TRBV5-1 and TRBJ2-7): KAGVTQTPRYLIKTRGQQVTLSCSPISGHRSVSWYQQTPGQGLQFLFEYFSETQRNKGNFPGRFSGRQFSNSRSEMNVSTLELGDSALYLCASSSYRDRGSYEQYFGPGTRLTVT.

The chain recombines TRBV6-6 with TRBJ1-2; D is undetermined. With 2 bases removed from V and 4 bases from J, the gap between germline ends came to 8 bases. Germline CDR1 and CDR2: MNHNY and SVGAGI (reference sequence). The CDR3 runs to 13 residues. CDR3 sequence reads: CASSYVTAYGYTF. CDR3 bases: TGTGCCAGCAGTTACGTCACGGCCTATGGCTACACCTTC.